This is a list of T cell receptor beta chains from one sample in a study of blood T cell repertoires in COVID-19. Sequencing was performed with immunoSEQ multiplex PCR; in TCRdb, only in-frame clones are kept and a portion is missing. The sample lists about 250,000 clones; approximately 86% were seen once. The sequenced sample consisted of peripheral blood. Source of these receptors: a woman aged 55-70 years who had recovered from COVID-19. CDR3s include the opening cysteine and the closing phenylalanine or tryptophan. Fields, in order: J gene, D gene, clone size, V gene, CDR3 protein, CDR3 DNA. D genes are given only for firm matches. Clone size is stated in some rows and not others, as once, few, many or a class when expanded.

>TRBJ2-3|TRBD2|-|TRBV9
CASSARAASGGDTQYF
TGTGCCAGCAGCGCCCGAGCGGCTAGCGGGGGTGATACGCAGTATTTT
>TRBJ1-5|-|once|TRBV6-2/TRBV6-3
CASSYSYQPQHF
TGTGCCAGCAGTTATTCCTATCAGCCCCAGCATTTT
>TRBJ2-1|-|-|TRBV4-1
CASSQHARARQYNEQFF
TGCGCCAGCAGCCAACACGCCAGGGCAAGACAATACAATGAGCAGTTCTTC
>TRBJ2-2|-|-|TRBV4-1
CASSHRLANTGELFF
TGCGCCAGCAGCCACCGACTAGCGAACACCGGGGAGCTGTTTTTT
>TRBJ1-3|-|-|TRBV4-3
CASSQDKGPSGNTIYF
TGCGCCAGCAGCCAAGATAAGGGGCCCTCTGGAAACACCATATATTTT
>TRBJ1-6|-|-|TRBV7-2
CASSFQGGTHSPLHF
TGTGCCAGCAGCTTTCAAGGAGGGACCCATTCACCCCTCCACTTT
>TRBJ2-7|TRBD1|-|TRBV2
CASSEAGDRGHDEQYF
TGTGCCAGCAGTGAAGCGGGGGACAGGGGGCATGACGAGCAGTACTTC
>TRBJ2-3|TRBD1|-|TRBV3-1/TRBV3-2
CASSPGTGGTDTQYF
TGTGCCAGCAGTCCCGGGACAGGGGGGACAGATACGCAGTATTTT
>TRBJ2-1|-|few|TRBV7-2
CASSPGWVNEQFF
TGTGCCAGCAGCCCCGGGTGGGTCAATGAGCAGTTCTTC
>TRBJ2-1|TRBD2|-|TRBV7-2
CASSPGSGGYNEQFF
TGTGCCAGCAGCCCTGGTAGCGGGGGGTACAATGAGCAGTTCTTC
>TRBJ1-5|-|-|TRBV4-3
CASSQNRAVRQPQHF
TGCGCCAGCAGCCAAAACAGGGCTGTCCGTCAGCCCCAGCATTTT
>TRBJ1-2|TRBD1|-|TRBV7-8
CASSPRNTGVEGYTF
TGTGCCAGCAGCCCACGAAATACAGGGGTTGAAGGCTACACCTTC
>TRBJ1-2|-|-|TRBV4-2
CASTPSLGAYYGYTF
TGTGCCAGCACCCCAAGTTTGGGGGCTTACTATGGCTACACCTTC
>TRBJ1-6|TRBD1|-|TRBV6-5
CASSPGQYNSPLHF
TGTGCCAGCAGTCCGGGACAGTATAATTCACCCCTCCACTTT
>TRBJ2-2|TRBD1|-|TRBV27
CASSLYGTRRGTGELFF
TGTGCCAGCAGTTTATACGGAACCCGCAGGGGGACCGGGGAGCTGTTTTTT
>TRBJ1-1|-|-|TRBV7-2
CASSFTGYNTEAFF
TGTGCCAGCAGCTTCACAGGGTACAACACTGAAGCTTTCTTT
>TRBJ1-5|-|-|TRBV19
CATTTGYQPQHF
TGTGCCACCACAACAGGGTATCAGCCCCAGCATTTT
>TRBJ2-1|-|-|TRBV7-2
CASSLIQGRNEQFF
TGTGCCAGCAGCTTAATACAGGGTCGCAATGAGCAGTTCTTC
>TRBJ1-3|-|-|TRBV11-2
CASSLADGGDTIYF
TGTGCCAGCAGCTTAGCGGACGGGGGGGACACCATATATTTT
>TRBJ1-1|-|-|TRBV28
CASSRIGGGAFF
TGTGCCAGCAGTCGTATAGGCGGGGGAGCTTTCTTT
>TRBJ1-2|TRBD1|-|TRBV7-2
CASSPWTGKTNYGYTF
TGTGCCAGCAGCCCTTGGACAGGGAAAACTAACTATGGCTACACCTTC
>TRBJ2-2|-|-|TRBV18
CASSPPDRLTGELFF
TGTGCCAGCTCACCACCCGACAGGTTAACCGGGGAGCTGTTTTTT
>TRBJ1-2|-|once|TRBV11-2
CASSLAQGPNYGYTF
TGTGCCAGCAGCTTAGCTCAGGGGCCAAACTATGGCTACACCTTC
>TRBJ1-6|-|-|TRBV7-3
CASSLTQGPNSPLHF
TGTGCCAGCAGCTTAACCCAGGGGCCTAATTCACCCCTCCACTTT
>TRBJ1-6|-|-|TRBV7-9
CASSLDQENSPLHF
TGTGCCAGCAGCTTAGACCAGGAAAATTCACCCCTCCACTTT
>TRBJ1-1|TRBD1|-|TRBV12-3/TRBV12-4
CASSLGQGAKAFF
TGTGCCAGCAGTTTAGGCCAGGGGGCCAAGGCTTTCTTT
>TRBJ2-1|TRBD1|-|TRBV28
CASSSGQGAFEQFF
TGTGCCAGCAGTTCGGGACAGGGGGCGTTTGAGCAGTTCTTC
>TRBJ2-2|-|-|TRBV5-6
CASSLDRVDTGELFF
TGTGCCAGCAGCTTGGACAGGGTAGATACCGGGGAGCTGTTTTTT